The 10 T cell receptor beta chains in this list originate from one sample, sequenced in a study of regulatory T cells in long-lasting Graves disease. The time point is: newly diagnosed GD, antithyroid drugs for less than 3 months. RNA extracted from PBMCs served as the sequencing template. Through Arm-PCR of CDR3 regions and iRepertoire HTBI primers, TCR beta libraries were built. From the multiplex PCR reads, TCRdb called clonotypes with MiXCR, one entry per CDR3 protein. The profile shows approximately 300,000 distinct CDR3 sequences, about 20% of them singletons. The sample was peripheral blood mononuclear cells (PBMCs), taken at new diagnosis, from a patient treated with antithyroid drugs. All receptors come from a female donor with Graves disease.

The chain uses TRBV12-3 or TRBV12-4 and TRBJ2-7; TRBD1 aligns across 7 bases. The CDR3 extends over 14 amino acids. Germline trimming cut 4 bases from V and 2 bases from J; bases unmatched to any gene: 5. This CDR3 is CASSSTGTAYEQYF. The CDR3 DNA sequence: TGTGCCAGCAGTTCCACCGGGACAGCCTACGAGCAGTACTTC.

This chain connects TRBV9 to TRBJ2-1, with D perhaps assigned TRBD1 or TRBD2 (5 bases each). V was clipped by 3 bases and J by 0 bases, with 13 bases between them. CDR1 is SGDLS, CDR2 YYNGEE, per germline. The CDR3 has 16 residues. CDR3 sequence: CASSDPGRSSYNEQFF. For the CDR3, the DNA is TGTGCCAGCAGCGACCCGGGACGGAGCTCCTACAATGAGCAGTTCTTC.

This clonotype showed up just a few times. CDR3 protein: CSGRDRGETGELFF. The DNA of the CDR3 is TGCAGCGGGAGGGACAGGGGGGAAACCGGGGAGCTGTTTTTT. The rearrangement links TRBV29-1 to TRBJ2-2; 11 nucleotides align to TRBD1. V shed 7 bases and J 5 bases; nucleotides not matched to a gene: 6. Germline loops: CDR1 SQVTM, CDR2 ANQGSEA. The CDR3 consists of 14 residues.

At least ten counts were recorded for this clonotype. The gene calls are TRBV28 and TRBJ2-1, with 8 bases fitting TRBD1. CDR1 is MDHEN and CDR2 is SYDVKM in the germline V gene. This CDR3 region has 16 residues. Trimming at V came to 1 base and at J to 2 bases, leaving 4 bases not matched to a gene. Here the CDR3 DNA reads TGTGCCAGCAGTTTATCGACAGGGGAAACCTACAATGAGCAGTTCTTC. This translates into CASSLSTGETYNEQFF.

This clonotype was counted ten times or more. The CDR3 nucleotides are TGCGCCAGCAGGAGGGGAGACAGTCAAGAGACCCAGTACTTC. Amino acids: CASRRGDSQETQYF. The J gene is TRBJ2-5, the V gene TRBV5-1; D possibly uses TRBD1 or TRBD2 (5 bases each). Looked up from germline, CDR1 is SGHRS and CDR2 is YFSETQ. Between the trimmed V and J ends, which lost 5 bases and 2 bases, there was a span of 13 bases. This CDR3 is built from 14 residues. The whole variable domain, remainder taken from reference TRBV5-1 and TRBJ2-5, is KAGVTQTPRYLIKTRGQQVTLSCSPISGHRSVSWYQQTPGQGLQFLFEYFSETQRNKGNFPGRFSGRQFSNSRSEMNVSTLELGDSALYLCASRRGDSQETQYFGPGTRLLVL.

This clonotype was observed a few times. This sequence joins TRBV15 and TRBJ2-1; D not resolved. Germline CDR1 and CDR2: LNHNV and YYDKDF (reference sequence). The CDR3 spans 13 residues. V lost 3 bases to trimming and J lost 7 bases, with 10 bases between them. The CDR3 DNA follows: TGTGCCACCAGCAGTAACCCCGGGAATGAGCAGTTCTTC. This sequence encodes CATSSNPGNEQFF. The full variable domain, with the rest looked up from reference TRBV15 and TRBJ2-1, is DAMVIQNPRYQVTQFGKPVTLSCSQTLNHNVMYWYQQKSSQAPKLLFHYYDKDFNNEADTPDNFQSRRPNTSFCFLDIRSPGLGDTAMYLCATSSNPGNEQFFGPGTRLTVL.

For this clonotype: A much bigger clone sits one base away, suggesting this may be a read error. CDR3 region: CASSSPRTSGHRSSYEQFF. Written as DNA, the CDR3 is TGTGCCAGCAGTTCGCCCCGGACTAGCGGTCATAGAAGCTCCTACGAGCAGTTCTTC. The rearrangement links TRBV27 to TRBJ2-3, with 10 bases aligning to TRBD2. The closer fit of TRBJ2-1 to the DNA end suggests the J call may be wrong. The CDR3 is made up of 19 amino acids. The germline V gene encodes CDR1 MNHEY and CDR2 SMNVEV (reference sequence).

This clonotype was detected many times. CDR3 coding DNA: TGTGCCAGCAAGAGCGGGACTAGCTCCTACGAGCAGTACTTC. Its translation: CASKSGTSSYEQYF. This chain connects TRBV2 to TRBJ2-7; 8 bases line up with TRBD2. V shed 7 bases, J shed 0 bases, and the junction held 5 bases outside the gene matches. The CDR3 covers 14 residues. The germline gives CDR1 SNHLY, CDR2 FYNNEI.

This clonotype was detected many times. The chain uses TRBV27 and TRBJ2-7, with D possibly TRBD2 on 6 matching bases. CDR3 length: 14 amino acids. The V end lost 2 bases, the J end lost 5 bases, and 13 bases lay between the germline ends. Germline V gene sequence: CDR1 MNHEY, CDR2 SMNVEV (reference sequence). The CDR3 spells CASSLRDWANEQYF. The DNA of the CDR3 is TGTGCCAGCAGTTTAAGGGACTGGGCCAACGAGCAGTACTTC.

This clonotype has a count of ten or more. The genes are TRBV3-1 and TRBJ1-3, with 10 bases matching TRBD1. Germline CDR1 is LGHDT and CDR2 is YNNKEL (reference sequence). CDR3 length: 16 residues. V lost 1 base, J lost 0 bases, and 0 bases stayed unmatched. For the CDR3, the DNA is TGTGCCAGCAGCCAAGGGACAGGGGGCTCTGGAAACACCATATATTTT. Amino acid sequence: CASSQGTGGSGNTIYF.